This T cell receptor beta chain comes out of a study of cytomegalovirus exposure and HLA in healthy donors. The CDR3 spans 15 residues. Germline CDR1 is MGHRA and CDR2 is YSYEKL. V lost 3 bases, J lost 3 bases, and 12 bases lay in between. The donors comprised healthy bone marrow donors. PCR amplification relied on 60 Vbeta primers (plus 13 Jbeta primers). Using immunoSEQ multiplex PCR, the repertoire was profiled, and TCRdb retains in-frame clones only, with some absent. The profile shows approximately 160,000 clones, around 77% of them singletons. This clonotype was sampled from a woman aged 40 to 49 in good health and CMV-seronegative. The chain carries TRBV4-1 and TRBJ1-3; D not resolved. Material: PBMCs. This chain's CDR3 is CASSQDWSRGNTIYF. CDR3 nucleotide sequence: TGCGCCAGCAGCCAGGACTGGTCCCGTGGAAACACCATATATTTT.